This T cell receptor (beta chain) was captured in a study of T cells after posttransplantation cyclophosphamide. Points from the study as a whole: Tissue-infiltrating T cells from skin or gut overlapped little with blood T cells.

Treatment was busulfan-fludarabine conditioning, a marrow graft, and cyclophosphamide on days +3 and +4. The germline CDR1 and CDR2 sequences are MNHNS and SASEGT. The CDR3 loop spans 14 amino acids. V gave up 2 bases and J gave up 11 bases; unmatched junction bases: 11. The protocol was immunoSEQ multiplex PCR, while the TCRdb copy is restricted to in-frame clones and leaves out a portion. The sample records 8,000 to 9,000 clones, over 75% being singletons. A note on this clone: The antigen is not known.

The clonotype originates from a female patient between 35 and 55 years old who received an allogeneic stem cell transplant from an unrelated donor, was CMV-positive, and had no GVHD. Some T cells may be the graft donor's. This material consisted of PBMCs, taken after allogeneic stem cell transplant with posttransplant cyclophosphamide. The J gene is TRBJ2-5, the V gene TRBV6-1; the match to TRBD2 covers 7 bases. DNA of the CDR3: TGTGCCAGCAGTGAATCCCGGGGGGTGGGTGAGCAGTACTTC. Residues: CASSESRGVGEQYF.